This TCR beta chain comes out of a study of shared clonotypes between healthy human individuals. Genomic DNA from each subset was divided evenly over several immunoSEQ plates. Sequencing used immunoSEQ multiplex PCR; TCRdb keeps in-frame clones, though not all of them. The profile shows 2 million to 2.5 million clones, just over 90% of them singletons. The CDR3 loop spans 14 amino acids. CDR1 is LNHDA, CDR2 SQIVND, per germline (reference sequence). V was clipped by 8 bases and J by 3 bases, with 14 bases between them. V usage is TRBV19 and J usage is TRBJ1-5, with unresolved D. The sequencing input was naive CD4+ T cells from PBMCs. Subset denoted: CD45RA+ positively selected. The clonotype was recovered from a man between 18 and 35 years old in good health. Some clones in this sample may be carry-over from other donors' samples. Here the CDR3 DNA reads TGTGCCAGTTCGACGGCTTGGAACAATCAGCCCCAGCATTTT. Translation: CASSTAWNNQPQHF.